This is a list of T cell receptor beta chains from one sample in a study of blood T cell repertoires in COVID-19. Produced via immunoSEQ multiplex PCR; TCRdb's table is partial and in-frame only. The table has 59,000 or so clones, roughly 90% seen once. Material: peripheral blood. These receptors were obtained from a human donor in a cohort sampled during active COVID-19. The CDR3 runs from the conserved cysteine through the conserved F or W. The D gene is left open where the match is weak. Expanded clones get a size class; other rows say once, few or many, or leave the size out.

J: TRBJ2-3; length: 18; D: TRBD2; size: NA; V: TRBV5-4; CDR3: CASSLGGTSFKGTDTQYF; DNA: TGTGCCAGCAGCTTGGGGGGGACTAGCTTTAAGGGCACAGATACGCAGTATTTT
J: TRBJ1-4; length: 16; D: TRBD1; size: NA; V: TRBV7-2; CDR3: CASSYYTGGGNEKLFF; DNA: TGTGCCAGCAGCTACTATACAGGGGGAGGGAATGAAAAACTGTTTTTT
J: TRBJ2-7; length: 14; D: TRBD1; size: NA; V: TRBV6-5; CDR3: CASNRDRAPYEQYF; DNA: TGTGCCAGCAACCGGGACAGGGCCCCCTACGAGCAGTACTTC
J: TRBJ1-2; length: 13; D: NA; size: NA; V: TRBV4-2; CDR3: CASSRGGAEGYTF; DNA: TGTGCCAGCAGCCGGGGCGGGGCTGAGGGCTACACCTTC
J: TRBJ2-5; length: 16; D: TRBD1; size: NA; V: TRBV5-8; CDR3: CASSFGFRDSKETQYF; DNA: TGTGCCAGCAGCTTCGGTTTCCGGGACAGCAAGGAGACCCAGTACTTC
J: TRBJ2-7; length: 13; D: NA; size: NA; V: TRBV18; CDR3: CASSPGWGGEQYF; DNA: TGTGCCAGCTCACCGGGCTGGGGAGGCGAGCAGTACTTC
J: TRBJ2-2; length: 18; D: TRBD1; size: NA; V: TRBV11-2; CDR3: CASSSITGGTTNTGELFF; DNA: TGTGCCAGCAGTTCGATTACAGGGGGGACAACGAACACCGGGGAGCTGTTTTTT
J: TRBJ1-1; length: 14; D: NA; size: NA; V: TRBV6-2/TRBV6-3; CDR3: CASSYQGMNTEAFF; DNA: TGTGCCAGCAGTTACCAGGGCATGAACACTGAAGCTTTCTTT
J: TRBJ2-5; length: 15; D: TRBD1; size: many; V: TRBV7-9; CDR3: CASSWGQGYQETQYF; DNA: TGTGCCAGCAGCTGGGGACAGGGGTACCAAGAGACCCAGTACTTC
J: TRBJ1-6; length: 18; D: NA; size: NA; V: TRBV10-2; CDR3: CASGGGEKRSSYNSPLHF; DNA: TGCGCCAGCGGCGGGGGGGAAAAAAGGAGCTCCTATAATTCACCCCTCCACTTT
J: TRBJ1-2; length: 15; D: TRBD1; size: NA; V: TRBV28; CDR3: CASSPNGQGEYGYTF; DNA: TGTGCCAGCAGCCCAAACGGACAGGGCGAGTATGGCTACACCTTC
J: TRBJ2-1; length: 16; D: NA; size: NA; V: TRBV24-1; CDR3: CATSDRIKSSYNEQFF; DNA: TGTGCCACCAGTGACCGCATCAAGAGCTCCTACAATGAGCAGTTCTTC
J: TRBJ2-3; length: 17; D: TRBD2; size: NA; V: TRBV9; CDR3: CARLTSGRDPSTDTQYF; DNA: TGTGCCAGATTGACTAGCGGGAGGGATCCTAGCACAGATACGCAGTATTTT
J: TRBJ2-5; length: 16; D: TRBD2; size: NA; V: TRBV5-1; CDR3: CASSSSLGLAQETQYF; DNA: TGCGCCAGCAGCTCGTCACTTGGACTAGCCCAAGAGACCCAGTACTTC
J: TRBJ2-1; length: 13; D: TRBD2; size: NA; V: TRBV5-6; CDR3: CASSLLAGTEQFF; DNA: TGTGCCAGCAGCTTGCTAGCGGGGACTGAGCAGTTCTTC
J: TRBJ1-1; length: 14; D: NA; size: few; V: TRBV9; CDR3: CASSVRGENTEAFF; DNA: TGTGCCAGCAGCGTGCGGGGAGAGAACACTGAAGCTTTCTTT
J: TRBJ1-1; length: 13; D: NA; size: NA; V: TRBV20-1; CDR3: CSASTGWNTEAFF; DNA: TGCAGTGCTAGTACGGGATGGAACACTGAAGCTTTCTTT
J: TRBJ2-6; length: 15; D: TRBD2; size: NA; V: TRBV6-2/TRBV6-3; CDR3: CASSTGGKGANVLTF; DNA: TGTGCCAGCAGCACCGGGGGGAAAGGGGCCAACGTCCTGACTTTC
J: TRBJ2-1; length: 14; D: NA; size: NA; V: TRBV5-4; CDR3: CASSLTELNREQFF; DNA: TGTGCCAGCAGCTTGACGGAGCTCAACCGTGAGCAGTTCTTC
J: TRBJ2-3; length: 15; D: TRBD1; size: NA; V: TRBV13; CDR3: CASSPGQDLTDTQYF; DNA: TGTGCCAGCAGCCCGGGACAGGATCTCACAGATACGCAGTATTTT
J: TRBJ2-3; length: 16; D: NA; size: once; V: TRBV19; CDR3: CASSTSGAPSTDTQYF; DNA: TGTGCCAGTAGTACTTCAGGGGCCCCAAGCACAGATACGCAGTATTTT
J: TRBJ2-3; length: 17; D: TRBD2; size: NA; V: TRBV13; CDR3: CASSFATSGASTDTQYF; DNA: TGTGCCAGCAGCTTCGCAACTAGCGGAGCTAGCACAGATACGCAGTATTTT
J: TRBJ2-1; length: 15; D: TRBD2; size: NA; V: TRBV28; CDR3: CASSAPGTISHEQFF; DNA: TGTGCCAGCAGTGCACCCGGGACTATTAGCCATGAGCAGTTCTTC
J: TRBJ2-1; length: 16; D: TRBD1; size: NA; V: TRBV10-2; CDR3: CASSTHRDRVYNEQFF; DNA: TGCGCCAGCAGTACACACCGGGACAGGGTTTACAATGAGCAGTTCTTC
J: TRBJ2-7; length: 15; D: NA; size: few; V: TRBV10-1; CDR3: CASSEYAGHSYEQYF; DNA: TGCGCCAGCAGTGAGTATGCTGGACACTCCTACGAGCAGTACTTC
J: TRBJ2-1; length: 17; D: TRBD1; size: NA; V: TRBV14; CDR3: CASSQEPGTETYNEQFF; DNA: TGTGCCAGCAGCCAAGAACCCGGGACAGAGACCTACAATGAGCAGTTCTTC
J: TRBJ1-2; length: 14; D: NA; size: NA; V: TRBV24-1; CDR3: CATSDFNSNYGYTF; DNA: TGTGCCACCAGTGATTTCAACTCTAACTATGGCTACACCTTC
J: TRBJ2-5; length: 15; D: NA; size: NA; V: TRBV5-1; CDR3: CASSSAGLLHETQYF; DNA: TGCGCCAGCAGCTCGGCGGGGTTACTGCACGAGACCCAGTACTTC
J: TRBJ1-4; length: 14; D: TRBD1; size: NA; V: TRBV19; CDR3: CASSIARGDRKLFF; DNA: TGTGCCAGTAGTATAGCCAGGGGGGACCGTAAACTGTTTTTT
J: TRBJ2-6; length: 16; D: NA; size: NA; V: TRBV5-8; CDR3: CASSFGDYSGANVLTF; DNA: TGTGCCAGCAGCTTCGGTGACTACTCTGGGGCCAACGTCCTGACTTTC
J: TRBJ1-5; length: 12; D: NA; size: once; V: TRBV7-2; CDR3: CASSPVEGPQHF; DNA: TGTGCCAGCAGCCCTGTGGAGGGTCCCCAGCATTTT
J: TRBJ2-7; length: 14; D: TRBD1; size: NA; V: TRBV2; CDR3: CASSGQGVSYEQYF; DNA: TGTGCCAGCAGTGGACAGGGGGTGTCCTACGAGCAGTACTTC
J: TRBJ1-5; length: 14; D: NA; size: NA; V: TRBV28; CDR3: CASSRRGAGQPQHF; DNA: TGTGCCAGCAGTCGTCGGGGGGCCGGGCAGCCCCAGCATTTT
J: TRBJ2-1; length: 16; D: TRBD2; size: NA; V: TRBV14; CDR3: CASSQDGRASNHEQFF; DNA: TGTGCCAGCAGCCAGGACGGGAGGGCCTCGAACCATGAGCAGTTCTTC
J: TRBJ1-3; length: 11; D: NA; size: NA; V: TRBV3-1/TRBV3-2; CDR3: CASSPRGTIYF; DNA: TGTGCCAGCAGCCCGCGCGGGACCATATATTTT
J: TRBJ2-7; length: 15; D: NA; size: NA; V: TRBV6-2/TRBV6-3; CDR3: CASSYSSRESYEQYF; DNA: TGTGCCAGCAGTTACTCGTCCAGGGAATCCTACGAGCAGTACTTC
J: TRBJ2-5; length: 12; D: TRBD2; size: NA; V: TRBV29-1; CDR3: CSVIAGEETQYF; DNA: TGCAGCGTTATAGCGGGAGAAGAGACCCAGTACTTC
J: TRBJ2-7; length: 13; D: NA; size: NA; V: TRBV7-9; CDR3: CASSLDRAAEQYF; DNA: TGTGCCAGCAGCTTAGACAGGGCCGCAGAGCAGTACTTC
J: TRBJ1-1; length: 12; D: NA; size: NA; V: TRBV12-3/TRBV12-4; CDR3: CASSLLRTEAFF; DNA: TGTGCCAGCAGTTTACTCCGGACTGAAGCTTTCTTT
J: TRBJ2-7; length: 15; D: TRBD1; size: NA; V: TRBV15; CDR3: CATSRVRDRAYEQYF; DNA: TGTGCCACCAGCAGAGTCCGGGACAGGGCGTACGAGCAGTACTTC
J: TRBJ2-7; length: 17; D: TRBD2; size: NA; V: TRBV4-1; CDR3: CASSQDSAGLGWREQYF; DNA: TGCGCCAGCAGCCAAGATAGCGCCGGACTAGGGTGGAGGGAGCAGTACTTC
J: TRBJ2-2; length: 13; D: TRBD1; size: once; V: TRBV2; CDR3: CASRQTGPGELFF; DNA: TGTGCCAGCAGACAGACAGGGCCCGGGGAGCTGTTTTTT
J: TRBJ2-5; length: 17; D: NA; size: NA; V: TRBV20-1; CDR3: CSASFPSDLLVEETQYF; DNA: TGCAGTGCTAGTTTCCCTAGCGACCTGTTGGTGGAGGAGACCCAGTACTTC
J: TRBJ1-1; length: 14; D: TRBD1; size: NA; V: TRBV10-3; CDR3: CAIRDRGRLTEAFF; DNA: TGTGCCATCAGGGACAGGGGGCGCCTCACTGAAGCTTTCTTT
J: TRBJ2-2; length: 13; D: NA; size: NA; V: TRBV7-9; CDR3: CASRLEGSGELFF; DNA: TGTGCCAGCAGATTGGAGGGGTCGGGGGAGCTGTTTTTT
J: TRBJ2-7; length: 14; D: TRBD2; size: NA; V: TRBV19; CDR3: CASSLKSGIGEQYF; DNA: TGTGCCAGTAGCCTGAAAAGCGGGATAGGCGAGCAGTACTTC
J: TRBJ2-5; length: 14; D: TRBD2; size: NA; V: TRBV7-9; CDR3: CASSLEGGGETQYF; DNA: TGTGCCAGCAGCTTAGAAGGCGGGGGAGAGACCCAGTACTTC
J: TRBJ2-1; length: 14; D: TRBD1; size: NA; V: TRBV19; CDR3: CASSLTGVYNEQFF; DNA: TGTGCCAGTAGTTTGACAGGGGTTTACAATGAGCAGTTCTTC
J: TRBJ1-2; length: 15; D: NA; size: NA; V: TRBV3-1/TRBV3-2; CDR3: CASSQGQGRLGGYTF; DNA: TGTGCCAGCAGCCAAGGCCAGGGCAGGTTAGGCGGCTACACCTTC